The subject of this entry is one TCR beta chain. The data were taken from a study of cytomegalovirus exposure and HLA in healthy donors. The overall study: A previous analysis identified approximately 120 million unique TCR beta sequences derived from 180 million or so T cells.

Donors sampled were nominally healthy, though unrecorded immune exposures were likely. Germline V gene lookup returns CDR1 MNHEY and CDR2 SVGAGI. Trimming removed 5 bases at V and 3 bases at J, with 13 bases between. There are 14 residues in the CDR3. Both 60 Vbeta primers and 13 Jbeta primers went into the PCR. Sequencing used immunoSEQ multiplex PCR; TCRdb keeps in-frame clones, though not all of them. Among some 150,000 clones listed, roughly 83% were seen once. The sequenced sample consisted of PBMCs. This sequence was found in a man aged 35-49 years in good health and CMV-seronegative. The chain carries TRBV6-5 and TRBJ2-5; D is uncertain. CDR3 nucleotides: TGTGCCAGCAGTAGACCTCAGGTTAAAGAGACCCAGTACTTC. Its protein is CASSRPQVKETQYF.